This T cell receptor (beta chain) was obtained from a study of CD8+CD57+ T cells in acquired aplastic anemia. According to the study, genomic DNA was the template for TCR beta VDJ and CDR3 profiling. One entry per CDR3 protein, called by TCRdb with MiXCR from the reads. The sample includes more than 70,000 distinct CDR3 sequences, 70% seen only once; the top ten take approximately 78%. Patients picked for sequencing had shown CD8+CD57+ cell expansion detected by flow cytometry. Germline V gives CDR1 SGHTA, CDR2 FQGTGA. The V gene end was trimmed by 2 bases and the J gene end by 4 bases; junction bases not matched to a gene: 1. This CDR3 spans 13 amino acids.

The chain recombines TRBV7-3 with TRBJ2-7, with 8 nucleotides matching TRBD2. Sequenced sample: sorted CD4+, CD8+, or CD8+CD57+ T cells (not recorded which) from PBMCs. This TCR derives from a human donor with aplastic anemia. The CDR3 here is CASSLQRGYEQYF. Here the CDR3 DNA reads TGTGCCAGCAGCTTACAGCGGGGGTACGAGCAGTACTTC.